Listed here are 29 T cell receptor beta chains from one sample, sequenced in a study of T cells in women clearing cervical HPV infection (dated by TCRdb to the late 2010s). Libraries were constructed by the immunoSEQ multiplex PCR assay. This immuneACCESS table, as held by TCRdb, lists in-frame sequences with V and J called but not all clones. Of the missing ones, under half trace to an unresolved V gene in checked studies; the others have no known cause. This sample's table has entries for 15,000 to 20,000 clones. The top ten hold over 8.5% of the sample. Sequencing was carried out using blood buffy coat. The receptors derive from a woman aged 18-70 years with a cervical HPV16 infection that either progressed to CIN3+ or cleared (not recorded which).

Worth noting for this clone: The read falls 3 residues short of the CDR3 end, and the missing part is taken from the germline J gene. The chain couples TRBV5-1 to TRBJ2-1; 12 positions agree with TRBD2. Per the germline V gene, CDR1 is SGHRS and CDR2 is YFSETQ. The CDR3 runs to 18 residues. Unmatched junction bases numbered 11, after V lost 0 bases and J lost 7 bases. Here the CDR3 reads CASSLGPSGGARKNEQFF. The covered CDR3 bases are TGCGCCAGCAGCTTGGGTCCTAGCGGGGGGGCCCGGAAAAATGAG.

On this clone itself: The read is 3 residues too short to cover the CDR3 end, so that end is filled in from the germline J gene. V gene TRBV5-6 combines with J gene TRBJ1-5; D is undetermined. Germline assignment: CDR1 SGHDT and CDR2 YYEEEE. The germline V and J ends were trimmed by 1 base and 1 base, with 6 bases remaining between them. There are 14 residues in the CDR3. CDR3: CASSLLQSNQPQHF. The CDR3 bases that were read are TGTGCCAGCAGCTTGTTACAGAGCAATCAGCCC.

To note about this clone: The read comes to an end 3 residues before the CDR3 does, leaving the germline J gene to fill in the end. The gene calls are TRBV9 and TRBJ2-1; the match to TRBD1 covers 7 bases. Germline loops: CDR1 SGDLS, CDR2 YYNGEE. The V segment lost 3 bases and the J segment 9 bases; nucleotides outside the gene matches: 6. This CDR3 is built from 13 residues. The CDR3 loop reads CASSGQGQAEQFF. The covered CDR3 bases are TGTGCCAGCAGCGGACAGGGTCAGGCTGAG.

With respect to this clone: The read terminates 3 residues before the CDR3 end, so the remaining end is supplied by the germline J gene. This chain connects TRBV20-1 to TRBJ1-2; D uncertain. This CDR3 contains 15 residues. Per the germline V gene, CDR1 is DFQATT and CDR2 is SNEGSKA (reference sequence). V lost 2 bases and J lost 7, with 20 bases in between. Incomplete CDR3 DNA: TGCAGTGCTAGATTTTACGGCAGAGAACAGCCTGGC. Amino acids: CSARFYGREQPG. The CDR3 reads in full as CSARFYGREQPGYTF.

On this clone itself: Read sequence stops 3 residues before the CDR3 end, and the germline J gene provides the missing end. The genes are TRBV5-1 and TRBJ1-1, with D unclear. The V and J ends lost 7 bases and 5 bases respectively, with 18 bases between them. The germline V gene encodes CDR1 SGHRS and CDR2 YFSETQ. This CDR3 contains 14 residues. The CDR3: CASALDFSPTEAFF. The CDR3 DNA, read in part, is TGCGCCAGCGCCTTGGACTTCTCTCCTACTGAA.

A word on this clone: The CDR3 end lies 3 residues beyond the end of the read and is filled in from the germline J gene. This sequence joins TRBV2 and TRBJ1-2, with unresolved D. Trimming took off 3 bases at V and 2 bases at J, with 10 bases between the two ends. The CDR3 totals 14 residues. Germline-derived CDR1 and CDR2 are SNHLY and FYNNEI. The sequenced CDR3 bases are TGTGCCAGCAGTGAGAAGGTCGGGAACTATGGC. Its translation is CASSEKVGNYG. The CDR3 reads in full as CASSEKVGNYGYTF.

A remark on this clone: With the read ending 3 residues before the CDR3 end, the germline J gene is used to fill in that end. The chain carries TRBV19 and TRBJ1-1, with a possible D match to TRBD1 (6 bases). Trimming stripped 4 bases from V and 5 bases from J, with 20 bases between. The CDR3 covers 16 residues. Germline V gives CDR1 LNHDA, CDR2 SQIVND (reference sequence). The CDR3 bases that were read are TGTGCCAGTAGTACCACTTCAGGGGCCTTGTATACTGAA. Encoded protein: CASSTTSGALYTE. The entire CDR3 protein reads CASSTTSGALYTEAFF.

Comment on this clone: The CDR3 end falls 3 residues outside the read, so it is completed with the germline J gene. The chain recombines TRBV4-2 with TRBJ2-3; 10 bases match TRBD2. Unmatched junction bases numbered 5, after V lost 3 bases and J lost 2 bases. The CDR3 consists of 16 residues. Germline assignment: CDR1 LGHNA and CDR2 YNFKEQ. CDR3 DNA (partial): TGTGCCAGCAGCCAGGGGACTAGCGTCCCCACAGATACG. This encodes CASSQGTSVPTDT. The entire CDR3 protein is CASSQGTSVPTDTQYF.

Of note for this clone: The read falls 3 residues short of the CDR3 end, and the missing part is taken from the germline J gene. The chain joins TRBV29-1 to TRBJ2-1; 14 bases are shared with TRBD2. Per germline, CDR1 SQVTM and CDR2 ANQGSEA. The CDR3 loop spans 15 amino acids. V shed 3 bases, J shed 8 bases, and the junction held 6 bases outside the gene matches. Partial CDR3 DNA: TGCAGCGTTGACCCGACTAGCGGGGGGGCCTATGAG. Its translation: CSVDPTSGGAYE. The full CDR3 sequence reads CSVDPTSGGAYEQFF.

About this clone: Read data end 3 residues before the CDR3 end; the end is taken from the germline J gene. The chain links TRBV6-1 to TRBJ2-7, with no clear D. CDR1 is MNHNS and CDR2 is SASEGT in the germline V gene. The CDR3 covers 14 residues. V lost 1 base and J 2 bases, leaving 9 bases between the germline ends. Incomplete CDR3 DNA: TGTGCCAGCAGTGAAGTGGTAGAACCCTACGAG. Its protein is CASSEVVEPYE. The CDR3 as a whole reads CASSEVVEPYEQYF.

About this clone itself: The read ends 3 residues shy of where the CDR3 ends; the end is completed using the germline J gene. The chain uses TRBV5-1 and TRBJ1-1, with a possible D match to TRBD1 (5 bases). This CDR3 comprises 17 residues. The germline V gene encodes CDR1 SGHRS and CDR2 YFSETQ. Trimming pared 3 bases from V and 1 base from J, leaving 19 bases between. The CDR3 protein is CASSWGPLTRENTEAFF. The part of the CDR3 DNA that was read is TGCGCCAGCAGCTGGGGCCCTTTAACCAGGGAGAACACTGAA.

As concerns this clone: With the read ending 3 residues before the CDR3 end, the germline J gene is used to fill in that end. This chain joins TRBV7-9 and TRBJ2-7; TRBD1 aligns across 8 bases. V lost 1 base to trimming and J lost 5 bases; unmatched junction nucleotides: 7. CDR1 and CDR2 from the germline V gene are SEHNR and FQNEAQ (reference sequence). The CDR3 loop spans 15 amino acids. The part of the CDR3 DNA that was read is TGTGCCAGCAGCTTAGGGACAGGGATGTTCCACGAG. Translation: CASSLGTGMFHE. The CDR3 reads in full as CASSLGTGMFHEQYF.

Turning to this clone: The read ends 3 residues early relative to the CDR3; the germline J gene fills the gap. The chain uses TRBV11-3 and TRBJ2-2, with 7 bases that match TRBD2. The CDR3 covers 15 residues. In germline, CDR1 is SGHNT, CDR2 YENEEA. The J segment lost 4 bases and the V segment lost 4 bases, leaving 6 bases of the junction unmatched. The CDR3 here is CASSSQGGSTGELFF. Incomplete CDR3 DNA: TGTGCCAGCAGCTCCCAGGGAGGGAGCACCGGGGAG.

Of note for this clone: The read terminates 3 residues before the CDR3 end, so the remaining end is supplied by the germline J gene. The chain couples TRBV5-1 to TRBJ2-7; D is ambiguous. The ends were cut back, 1 base at V and 3 bases at J, with 5 bases in the middle. The CDR3 consists of 12 residues. The germline CDR1 and CDR2 sequences are SGHRS and YFSETQ. The part of the CDR3 DNA that was read is TGCGCCAGCAGCTTGAAGGGCTACGAG. Translated: CASSLKGYE. The complete CDR3 reads CASSLKGYEQYF.

Worth noting for this clone: The read gets to within 3 residues of the CDR3 end, and the germline J gene fills in the rest. This sequence joins TRBV14 and TRBJ2-7, with D maybe TRBD2 (7 bases). The CDR3 consists of 13 residues. Trimming stripped 1 base from V and 6 bases from J, with 10 bases between. Germline-derived CDR1 and CDR2 are SGHDN and FVKESK. The CDR3 sequence is CASSQGGGAEQYF. The CDR3 bases that were read are TGTGCCAGCAGCCAAGGGGGGGGCGCCGAG. The variable domain in full, completed from reference TRBV14 and TRBJ2-7, reads EAGVTQFPSHSVIEKGQTVTLRCDPISGHDNLYWYRRVMGKEIKFLLHFVKESKQDESGMPNNRFLAERTGGTYSTLKVQPAELEDSGVYFCASSQGGGAEQYFGPGTRLTVT.

For this clone: The sequenced fragment ends 3 residues before the CDR3 boundary, so the rest is inferred from the germline J gene. The chain uses TRBV30 and TRBJ1-6, with D possibly TRBD1 on 5 matching bases. There are 13 residues in the CDR3. Trimming removed 5 bases at V and 9 bases at J, with 14 bases between. Germline CDR1 reads GTSNPN; CDR2 reads SVGIG (reference sequence). The CDR3 is CAWRGERGSPLHF. CDR3 bases read: TGTGCCTGGCGAGGGGAAAGGGGTTCACCC.

As for this clone: The CDR3 is cut off 3 residues early in the read; its end comes from the germline J gene. The chain has TRBV5-1 and TRBJ2-2; D call uncertain. The CDR3 covers 14 residues. Between the trimmed V and J ends, which lost 1 base and 4 bases, there was a span of 8 bases. In germline, CDR1 is SGHRS, CDR2 YFSETQ. The covered CDR3 bases are TGCGCCAGCAGCTTGTTTCAGCGCACCGGGGAG. It is translated as CASSLFQRTGE. The CDR3 in full is CASSLFQRTGELFF.

To note about this clone: The read finishes 3 residues shy of the CDR3 end, and the germline J gene is used to complete it. The chain carries TRBV28 and TRBJ2-5; 7 nucleotides agree with TRBD1. This CDR3 contains 15 residues. Germline lookup yields CDR1 MDHEN and CDR2 SYDVKM. Germline trimming cut 4 bases from V and 7 bases from J; bases unmatched to any gene: 12. The CDR3 region is CASSYSGTNRGTQYF. CDR3 bases read: TGTGCCAGCAGTTACTCAGGGACAAACAGGGGGACC.

With respect to this clone: Read coverage stops 3 residues before the CDR3 terminus; the germline J gene supplies the remainder. J is TRBJ2-1 and V is TRBV5-1, with 7 bases aligning to TRBD2. This CDR3 spans 14 amino acids. The germline CDR1 and CDR2 sequences are SGHRS and YFSETQ. The V gene end was trimmed by 6 bases and the J gene end by 7 bases; junction bases not matched to a gene: 10. Partial CDR3 DNA: TGCGCCAGCAAGCGGGGATGGTCCATGAATGAG. The encoded protein is CASKRGWSMNE. The whole CDR3 sequence reads CASKRGWSMNEQFF. The entire variable domain, with the rest obtained from reference TRBV5-1 and TRBJ2-1, is as follows: KAGVTQTPRYLIKTRGQQVTLSCSPISGHRSVSWYQQTPGQGLQFLFEYFSETQRNKGNFPGRFSGRQFSNSRSEMNVSTLELGDSALYLCASKRGWSMNEQFFGPGTRLTVL.

Remarks on this clone: The CDR3 end falls 3 residues outside the read, so it is completed with the germline J gene. The rearrangement links TRBV5-1 to TRBJ1-1; D remains unclear. The CDR3 has 14 residues. The V end lost 0 bases, the J end lost 0 bases, and 6 bases lay between the germline ends. In germline, CDR1 is SGHRS, CDR2 YFSETQ. CDR3 bases read: TGCGCCAGCAGCTTGGACCCGGTGAACACTGAA. Translating it yields CASSLDPVNTE. The CDR3 in its entirety is CASSLDPVNTEAFF.

The chain's CDR3 is CASSLVMETDTNYGYTF. The part of the CDR3 DNA that was read is TGTGCCAGCAGCTTAGTTATGGAGACAGACACTAACTATGGC. The chain links TRBV13 to TRBJ1-2; D is possibly TRBD1 (5 bases). The sequence runs out 3 residues before the end of the CDR3; the remainder is reconstructed from the germline J gene. The CDR3 consists of 17 residues. The germline gives CDR1 PRHDT, CDR2 FYEKMQ (reference sequence). Trimming pared 1 base from V and 0 bases from J, leaving 15 bases between.

Of note for this clone: Read data end 3 residues before the CDR3 end; the end is taken from the germline J gene. The rearrangement uses TRBV5-4 and TRBJ2-2, with D perhaps assigned TRBD1 or TRBD2 (5 bases each). V was pared by 0 bases and J by 2 bases, with 8 bases between. The CDR3 loop spans 15 amino acids. Germline CDR1 and CDR2: SGHNT and YYREEE (reference sequence). CDR3 loop: CASSLEGRNTGELFF. The covered CDR3 bases are TGTGCCAGCAGCTTGGAGGGGAGAAACACCGGGGAG.

About this clone itself: The observed sequence ends 3 residues before the CDR3 terminus, with the missing tail filled in from the germline J gene. The chain couples TRBV6-2 or TRBV6-3 to TRBJ2-7; no clear D gene. The CDR3 loop spans 16 amino acids. Germline V lookup: CDR1 MNHEY, CDR2 SVGEGT. V was shortened by 6 bases and J by 2 bases, with 20 bases between the two germline ends. The CDR3 loop is CASRPPDPGLTYEQYF. Incomplete CDR3 DNA: TGTGCCAGCAGGCCCCCTGATCCCGGGTTAACCTACGAG.

This clone registers medium-sized by frequency. The CDR3 end is not reached by the read, which stops 3 residues before it; the germline J gene fills it in. The chain joins TRBV7-9 to TRBJ1-4; unclear D gene. The V gene's germline CDR1 is SEHNR and CDR2 FQNEAQ (reference sequence). The CDR3 contains 12 residues. V lost 7 bases and J 8 bases, leaving 11 bases between the germline ends. The covered CDR3 bases are TGTGCCAGCAACCACGCGGGGGAAAAA. Protein sequence: CASNHAGEK. Given in full, the CDR3 is CASNHAGEKLFF.

About this clone: The read falls 3 residues short of the CDR3 end, and the missing part is taken from the germline J gene. The J gene is TRBJ2-2, the V gene TRBV27, with 10 bases lining up with TRBD2. CDR3 length: 19 amino acids. The junction had 18 bases not matched to a gene; V was cut back by 4 bases and J by 7 bases. The germline gives CDR1 MNHEY, CDR2 SMNVEV (reference sequence). CDR3 bases read: TGTGCCAGCAGTTCTTGGACTAGCGGTTATAGAAAGGTCGGCGGGGAG. It translates to CASSSWTSGYRKVGGE. The complete CDR3 sequence is CASSSWTSGYRKVGGELFF.

With regard to this clone: The sequenced fragment ends 3 residues before the CDR3 boundary, so the rest is inferred from the germline J gene. The V call is TRBV6-2 or TRBV6-3, the J call TRBJ1-6, with 8 nucleotides matching TRBD1. Germline loops: CDR1 MNHEY, CDR2 SVGEGT. CDR3 length: 14 residues. V trimming: 6 bases; J trimming: 10 bases; junction bases outside the gene matches: 8. The CDR3 here is CASRVQGGRSPLHF. The CDR3 bases that were read are TGTGCCAGCAGAGTACAGGGGGGTCGGTCACCC.

In the case of this clone: The DNA ends 3 residues before the CDR3 does, and the rest of the CDR3 is filled in from the germline J gene. The chain has TRBV20-1 and TRBJ2-7; 8 bases are a match to TRBD1. In germline, CDR1 is DFQATT, CDR2 SNEGSKA (reference sequence). The length of the CDR3 is 14 residues. V lost 5 bases, J lost 3 bases, and 9 bases stayed unmatched. The CDR3 loop is CSAHTGTGYYEQYF. Incomplete CDR3 DNA: TGCAGTGCTCATACCGGGACAGGATACTACGAG.

Note on this clone: From the germline J gene comes the end of the CDR3, since the read stops 3 residues before it. J is TRBJ2-1 and V is TRBV14, with D unresolved. Germline CDR1 reads SGHDN; CDR2 reads FVKESK. There are 16 residues in the CDR3. V was clipped by 3 bases and J by 9 bases, with 21 bases between them. The CDR3 spells CASSQLGRLLVAEQFF. The part of the CDR3 DNA that was read is TGTGCCAGCAGCCAGCTCGGAAGGCTTCTAGTTGCTGAG.

Of note for this clone: The CDR3 end lies 3 residues beyond the end of the read and is filled in from the germline J gene. The V and J genes are TRBV4-2 and TRBJ2-2; 7 bases match TRBD1. V dropped 4 bases and J dropped 0; count of bases not matched to a gene: 8. The germline gives CDR1 LGHNA, CDR2 YNFKEQ. The CDR3 has 17 amino acids. The DNA read from the CDR3 is TGTGCCAGCAGCCGAGCTGGGGACAGACCGAACACCGGGGAG. Its translation: CASSRAGDRPNTGE. In full, the CDR3 is CASSRAGDRPNTGELFF.